A single sample gave rise to the 5 T cell receptor beta chains below, sequenced in a study of human T cells and chemical hapten exposure. The time point was: patch test 2, 6 weeks after DPC sensitization. Described treatment: therapeutic diphenylcyclopropenone sensitization with weekly scalp DPC. TCRdb re-called the RACE reads with MiXCR, one entry per CDR3 protein. The sample records roughly 94,000 distinct CDR3 sequences, over 7.5% being singletons. Here the sequenced sample was whole blood, taken in connection with sensitization to the hapten diphenylcyclopropenone (DPC). The receptors were sampled from a woman aged 35 to 49 with alopecia areata. Some clones in this sample may be carry-over from other donors' samples.

This chain joins TRBV4-1 and TRBJ1-2, with a weak D call TRBD1 (5 bases). This CDR3 region has 14 residues. V lost 1 base to trimming and J lost 4 bases, with 10 bases between them. The germline gives CDR1 MGHRA, CDR2 YSYEKL. The CDR3 reads CASSQGQLGYGYTF. The CDR3 coding sequence is TGCGCCAGCAGCCAAGGACAGTTGGGCTATGGCTACACCTTC.

In this sample, this clonotype turned up a few times. J is TRBJ2-7 and V is TRBV7-2; 7 bases are shared with TRBD2. Trimming removed 1 base from V and 2 bases from J; junction bases left unmatched: 5. Germline V CDR1 and CDR2: SGHTA, FQGNSA. The CDR3 is 15 amino acids. This CDR3 reads CASSLGGTTAYEQYF. Here the CDR3 DNA reads TGTGCCAGCAGCTTAGGAGGGACTACTGCCTACGAGCAGTACTTC. Using reference TRBV7-2 and TRBJ2-7 for the parts outside the CDR3, the full variable domain is GAGVSQSPSNKVTEKGKDVELRCDPISGHTALYWYRQSLGQGLEFLIYFQGNSAPDKSGLPSDRFSAERTGGSVSTLTIQRTQQEDSAVYLCASSLGGTTAYEQYFGPGTRLTVT.

In its sample, this clonotype was seen many times. The V gene is TRBV2, the J gene TRBJ2-1; tentative D call: TRBD2 (6 bases). V lost 0 bases to trimming and J lost 8 bases, with 14 bases between them. Germline CDR1 SNHLY, CDR2 FYNNEI. This CDR3 region has 15 residues. The CDR3 bases are TGTGCCAGCAGTGAAGCGAGGAGGAGGGTCGATGAGCAGTTCTTC. Amino acid sequence: CASSEARRRVDEQFF.

The chain recombines TRBV7-2 with TRBJ2-7; 7 bases are shared with TRBD2. With V trimmed by 1 base and J by 4 bases, 7 bases remained unmatched. Germline V lookup: CDR1 SGHTA, CDR2 FQGNSA. This CDR3 is 15 amino acids long. DNA for the CDR3: TGTGCCAGCAGCTTAGGGGCGGGAGAGCCTTACGAGCAGTACTTC. Amino acids: CASSLGAGEPYEQYF.

This rearrangement joins TRBV29-1 to TRBJ1-1; D possibly corresponds to TRBD1 (6 bases). Germline V lookup: CDR1 SQVTM, CDR2 ANQGSEA. CDR3 length equals 11 residues. V was clipped by 5 bases and J by 4 bases, with 8 bases between them. This CDR3 is CSVRGGTEAFF. The CDR3 DNA follows: TGCAGCGTTAGAGGGGGCACTGAAGCTTTCTTT.